This T cell receptor (beta chain) was observed in a study of vaccination and CD4 T cells after COVID-19. The Oncomine TCR Beta short-read assay was applied to DNA of cultured CD4+ T cells. Researchers extracted genomic DNA from CD4+ T cells that had been cultured. TCRdb ran MiXCR on the PCR reads and lists one entry per CDR3 protein. The table includes thousands of distinct CDR3 sequences, more than 60% detected once. Stated treatment: roughly nine-day PBMC culture with coronavirus spike peptide pools or control peptides (ViraFEST assay). Comments on this clonotype: The target antigen is unknown.

There are 15 residues in the CDR3. Trimming at V came to 0 bases and at J to 4 bases, leaving 6 bases not matched to a gene. CDR1 and CDR2 (germline): DFQATT, SNEGSKA (reference sequence). The sample consisted of CD4+ T cells from blood, cultured in vitro. This clonotype was sampled from a human donor who had recovered from COVID-19. J is TRBJ1-2 and V is TRBV20-1, with 9 positions matching TRBD1. Written as DNA, the CDR3 is TGCAGTGCTAGAGAGACAGGGGGGTGGGGCTATGGCTACACCTTC. It translates to CSARETGGWGYGYTF.